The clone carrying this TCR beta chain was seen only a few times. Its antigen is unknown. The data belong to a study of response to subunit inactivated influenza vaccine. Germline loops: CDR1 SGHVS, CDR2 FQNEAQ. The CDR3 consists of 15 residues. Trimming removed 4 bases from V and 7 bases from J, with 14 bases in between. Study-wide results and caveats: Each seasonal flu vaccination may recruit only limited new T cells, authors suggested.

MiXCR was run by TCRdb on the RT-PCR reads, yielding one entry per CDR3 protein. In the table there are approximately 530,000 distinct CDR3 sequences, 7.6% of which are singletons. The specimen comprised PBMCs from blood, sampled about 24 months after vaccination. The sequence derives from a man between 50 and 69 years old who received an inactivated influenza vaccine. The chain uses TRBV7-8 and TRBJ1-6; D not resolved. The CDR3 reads CASSSPGFDNSPLHF. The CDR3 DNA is TGTGCCAGCAGCTCTCCCGGCTTTGACAATTCACCCCTCCACTTT.